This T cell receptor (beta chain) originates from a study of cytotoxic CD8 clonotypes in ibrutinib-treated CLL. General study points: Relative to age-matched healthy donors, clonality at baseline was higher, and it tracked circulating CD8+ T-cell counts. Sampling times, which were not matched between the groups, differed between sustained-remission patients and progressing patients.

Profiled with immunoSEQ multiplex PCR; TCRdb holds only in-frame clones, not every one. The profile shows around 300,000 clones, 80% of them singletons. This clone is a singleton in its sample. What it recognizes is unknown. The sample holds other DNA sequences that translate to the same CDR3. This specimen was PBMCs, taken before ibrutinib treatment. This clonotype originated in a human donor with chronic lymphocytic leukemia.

DNA for the CDR3: TGTGCCAGCAGCCCGGGACGGTTGAACACTGAAGCTTTCTTT. As protein: CASSPGRLNTEAFF. The V call is TRBV5-4, the J call TRBJ1-1; TRBD1 is a possible D gene (5 bases). Germline assignment: CDR1 SGHNT and CDR2 YYREEE (reference sequence). Trimming cost V 4 bases and J 0 bases, with 10 bases left between them. The CDR3 extends over 14 amino acids. Looking up the rest from reference TRBV5-4 and TRBJ1-1 gives the full variable domain: ETGVTQSPTHLIKTRGQQVTLRCSSQSGHNTVSWYQQALGQGPQFIFQYYREEENGRGNFPPRFSGLQFPNYSSELNVNALELDDSALYLCASSPGRLNTEAFFGQGTRLTVV.